This TCR beta chain was retrieved from a study of blood T cells in healthy people across ages. General study results and limits: Older age went with lower TCR beta diversity per million T cells, in a roughly linear way.

About this clonotype itself: Its antigen is unidentified.

The second PCR ran about 6 to 12 cycles with a sample-barcoded 5' primer and J-beta primers. TCRdb redid the calling of the 5' RACE reads with MiXCR, one entry per CDR3 protein. The sample lists under 1,000,000 distinct CDR3 sequences, around 34% seen once, with roughly 13% in the top ten. Per germline, CDR1 DFQATT and CDR2 SNEGSKA (reference sequence). Trimming removed 5 bases from V and 5 bases from J, with 28 bases in between. The CDR3 totals 19 residues. Aged about 6 to 95, donors were systemically healthy Caucasians from Russia. Extraction of total RNA produced a minimum of 5.5 micrograms from each sample.

Sequencing used blood. The clonotype comes from a man aged 18 to 30 in good health. The rearrangement links TRBV20-1 to TRBJ1-6; D gene uncertain. The CDR3 DNA follows: TGCAGTGCTCCTACCCCGGCTCGGTTGGACCGCGAACATAATTCACCCCTCCACTTT. Translation gives CSAPTPARLDREHNSPLHF.